This T cell receptor beta chain was identified during a study of blood T cell repertoires in COVID-19. Study as a whole: Samples representing acute and convalescent COVID-19 were sourced from the United States, Italy and Spain.

TCRdb keeps only in-frame clones here, not all; method: immunoSEQ multiplex PCR. The sample has about 200,000 clones; roughly 80% are singletons. The CDR3 is 17 amino acids. CDR1 and CDR2 from the germline V gene are PRHDT and FYEKMQ (reference sequence). Losses at the gene ends were 5 bases for V and 5 bases for J; bases not matched to a gene: 17. The sequence derives from a woman older than 75 with acute or convalescent COVID-19. Source material: peripheral blood. The chain recombines TRBV13 with TRBJ1-1; 7 bases align to TRBD1. The CDR3 DNA reads TGTGCCAGCAGCCCTATTCGACAGGGAGTAGTCGAAACTGAAGCTTTCTTT. This encodes CASSPIRQGVVETEAFF.